This T cell receptor (beta chain) was retrieved from a study of blood T cell repertoires in COVID-19. Participants came from 24 US areas, aged about 18 to 95 years. Germline CDR1 SGHTA, CDR2 FQGNSA. V lost 8 bases and J lost 8; bases outside the gene matches: 8. The CDR3 loop spans 12 amino acids. Study processing details: The authors estimated nucleated cell counts from reference gene primer amplification. This table comes from immunoSEQ multiplex PCR, and its TCRdb copy is limited to in-frame clones, with some not included. V, J and clone size are taken as reported in that table, and D and trimming were inferred from the DNA itself. The table has some 150,000 clones, less than 90% seen once.

The source is a woman between 50 and 59 years old who had recovered from COVID-19. Specimen: PBMCs or T cells enriched from blood (not recorded which). The chain carries TRBV7-2 and TRBJ1-2, with 7 bases lining up with TRBD1. The CDR3 is CASQRQGYGYTF. The CDR3 DNA follows: TGTGCCAGCCAAAGACAGGGTTACGGCTACACCTTC.